This entry lists 31 T cell receptor beta chains sequenced from one sample in a study of metastatic and nonmetastatic thyroid tumors. Before thyroid surgery, none of the patients had received any treatment. TCRdb recomputed clones from the PCR reads via MiXCR. Altogether around 42,000 clones are present, 9% to 14% being singletons, with the ten largest covering approximately 9.1%. Sequencing was done on a sample of blood. The receptor set was obtained from a male donor with papillary thyroid cancer or a benign thyroid nodule (not recorded which). Some clones in this sample may be carry-over from other donors' samples.

On this clone: This could be a read error, since a much larger clone is one nucleotide away. V is TRBV10-3 and J is TRBJ2-2; possible D gene TRBD2, 5 bases. Germline CDR1 reads ENHRY; CDR2 reads SYGVKD. This CDR3 is built from 15 residues. CDR3 nucleotide sequence: TGTTCCATCAGTGGTCCCAGCGGAGCCACCGGGGAGCTGTTTTTT. Residues: CSISGPSGATGELFF.

This clone was observed many times. The chain recombines TRBV10-3 with TRBJ1-2; D possibly corresponds to TRBD1 (6 bases). CDR1 ENHRY and CDR2 SYGVKD come from the germline V gene. Deletions cut 4 bases from V and 1 base from J, with 10 bases between. The CDR3 loop spans 14 amino acids. Written as DNA, the CDR3 is TGTGCCATCAGTGGGAAACAGGGTAACTATGGCTACACCTTC. Amino acid sequence: CAISGKQGNYGYTF.

This clone was counted at least ten times. Other nucleotide sequences from this sample produce the same CDR3. The chain carries TRBV7-2 and TRBJ1-2, with 9 positions matching TRBD1. After removal of 5 bases from V and 6 bases from J, the junction contained 4 bases not matched to a gene. Germline CDR1 is SGHTA and CDR2 is FQGNSA. This CDR3 has 13 residues. For the CDR3, the DNA is TGTGCCAGCAGCCCCCGGGACAGGGATGGCTACACCTTC. It specifies CASSPRDRDGYTF.

Concerning this clone: A junction end diverges from the germline sequence, so it may reflect a read error. V is TRBV4-3 and J is TRBJ2-7; tentative D call: TRBD2 (5 bases). CDR3 length: 13 amino acids. Germline V CDR1 and CDR2: LGHNA, YSLEER. The CDR3: CASSLSPPGKQHF. CDR3 in DNA: TGCGCCAGCAGCCTCTCCCCACCGGGAAAGCAGCACTTC.

Comments on this clone: A read error may be the cause here, since a much bigger clone is one base away. The V gene is TRBV19, the J gene TRBJ2-7; 12 nucleotides line up with TRBD2. Germline assignment: CDR1 LNHDA and CDR2 SQIVND (reference sequence). The CDR3 loop spans 17 amino acids. The DNA of the CDR3 is TGTGCCAGTAGCAATCTAGCGGGAGGGCCTGGGTCCTACGGGCAGTACTTC. This codes for CASSNLAGGPGSYGQYF.

This clone was detected many times. The genes are TRBV12-3 or TRBV12-4 and TRBJ2-3, with 8 bases that match TRBD1. V lost 6 bases and J lost 4; bases outside the gene matches: 6. The CDR3 loop spans 14 amino acids. The CDR3 protein is CASRDTGGADTQYF. CDR3 nucleotides: TGTGCCAGCAGGGATACAGGGGGTGCAGATACGCAGTATTTT.

This clone was observed a single time. A much larger clone sits a single nucleotide away, making a read error possible. The gene calls are TRBV4-1 and TRBJ2-7, with a weak D call TRBD1 (5 bases). The CDR3 length is 16 residues. The germline gives CDR1 MGHRA, CDR2 YSYEKL. CDR3 bases: TGCTCCAGCAGCCCTACAGGAGCGCAGAGCTCCTACGAGCAGTACTTC. Residues: CSSSPTGAQSSYEQYF.

This clone was detected many times. This chain uses TRBV5-8 with TRBJ1-2, with 7 bases aligning to TRBD1. The CDR3 is made up of 13 amino acids. Germline-derived CDR1 and CDR2 are SGHTS and YDEGEE. After removal of 4 bases from V and 5 bases from J, the junction contained 5 bases not matched to a gene. CDR3 sequence: CASSIGTAYGYTF. CDR3 nucleotides: TGTGCCAGCAGCATAGGGACAGCATATGGCTACACCTTC.

This clone has a count of ten or more. The J gene is TRBJ2-1, the V gene TRBV6-6, with D unresolved. V was shortened by 3 bases and J by 5 bases, with 14 bases between the two germline ends. Germline loops: CDR1 MNHNY, CDR2 SVGAGI (reference sequence). The CDR3 runs 15 residues. The CDR3 nucleotides read TGTGCCAGCAGTTATTCCCTCGGCGCTGACAATGAGCAGTTCTTC. Its translation is CASSYSLGADNEQFF.

This clone showed up many times. Other DNA sequences from this sample encode an identical CDR3 as well. V gene TRBV4-2 combines with J gene TRBJ2-7; a possible D gene is TRBD1 (6 bases). V lost 3 bases and J lost 2, with 8 bases in between. This CDR3 has 13 residues. Per germline, CDR1 LGHNA and CDR2 YNFKEQ. This chain's CDR3 is CASSQDSTYEQYF. The CDR3, as DNA: TGTGCCAGCAGCCAGGACAGTACCTACGAGCAGTACTTC.

This clone showed up many times. The CDR3 DNA reads TGTGCCAGCTTCAGGGAGACAGGGGACCACGAGCAGTACTTC. It translates to CASFRETGDHEQYF. The chain joins TRBV2 to TRBJ2-7; 8 bases line up with TRBD1. Germline V gene data show CDR1 as SNHLY and CDR2 as FYNNEI. The CDR3 has 14 residues. V shed 8 bases and J 5 bases; nucleotides not matched to a gene: 11.

This clone was seen repeatedly, ten times or more. The chain is built from TRBV27 and TRBJ1-5; possible D gene TRBD1, 5 bases. V lost 5 bases and J 7 bases, leaving 15 bases between the germline ends. CDR3 length: 14 amino acids. CDR1 is MNHEY, CDR2 SMNVEV, per germline (reference sequence). The CDR3 protein is CASSPSVGRQPQHF. As DNA, the CDR3 is TGTGCCAGCAGTCCCTCCGTGGGGCGGCAGCCCCAGCATTTT.

DNA of the CDR3: TGTGCCAGCAGCCCCCATCCTTGGTCCCCCCCATTATTTAAGGGGTACCAAGAGACCCAGTACTTC. It is translated as CASSPHPWSPPLFKGYQETQYF. The gene calls are TRBV14 and TRBJ2-5; a possible D gene is TRBD1 (5 bases). V lost 4 bases and J lost 0, with 33 bases in between. Germline values: CDR1 SGHDN, CDR2 FVKESK. The CDR3 loop spans 22 amino acids. Looking up the rest from reference TRBV14 and TRBJ2-5 gives the full variable domain: EAGVTQFPSHSVIEKGQTVTLRCDPISGHDNLYWYRRVMGKEIKFLLHFVKESKQDESGMPNNRFLAERTGGTYSTLKVQPAELEDSGVYFCASSPHPWSPPLFKGYQETQYFGPGTRLLVL.

This clone was recorded at least ten times. This sequence joins TRBV20-1 and TRBJ1-2; no clear D. Germline V gene sequence: CDR1 DFQATT, CDR2 SNEGSKA (reference sequence). The CDR3 consists of 13 residues. The germline V and J ends were trimmed by 6 bases and 5 bases, with 16 bases remaining between them. The CDR3 loop reads CSARQSTGYGYTF. The DNA of the CDR3 is TGCAGTGCCAGACAATCAACGGGGTATGGCTACACCTTC.

This clone was counted at least ten times. The junction does not match germline at one end; this may be a read error. The chain is built from TRBV7-8 and TRBJ1-3; D not resolved. CDR3 size: 15 residues. Germline values: CDR1 SGHVS, CDR2 FQNEAQ. The CDR3 protein is CASSPPMRMGKTIYF. CDR3 nucleotides: TGTGCCAGCAGCCCTCCTATGAGGATGGGAAAGACCATATATTTT.

This clone was recorded at least ten times. The chain is built from TRBV12-3 or TRBV12-4 and TRBJ2-5; the D is unclear. The V end was cut by 8 bases, the J end by 3 bases, with 10 bases between. CDR3 length: 12 residues. In nucleotides, the CDR3 is TGTGCCAGCCGTAGGTTAGAAGAGACCCAGTACTTC. Amino acid sequence: CASRRLEETQYF.

This clone occurred many times. The CDR3, as DNA: TGTGCCAGCAGCCGGCGGACTAGCGGATCCTACGAGCAGTACTTC. It specifies CASSRRTSGSYEQYF. The rearrangement links TRBV3-1 to TRBJ2-7, with 10 nucleotides matching TRBD2. CDR3 size: 15 residues. Losses at the gene ends were 4 bases for V and 1 base for J; bases not matched to a gene: 4. Germline CDR1 and CDR2: LGHDT and YNNKEL (reference sequence).

This clone was detected many times. V usage is TRBV4-2 and J usage is TRBJ2-3; TRBD2 matches at 10 bases. V lost 4 bases, J lost 1 base, and 8 bases stayed unmatched. Germline CDR1 is LGHNA and CDR2 is YNFKEQ. This CDR3 has 17 residues. In DNA, the CDR3 is TGTGCCAGCAGCCGGAAAACTAGCGGGGCACGCACAGATACGCAGTATTTT. It is translated as CASSRKTSGARTDTQYF.

This clone was detected many times. The chain uses TRBV6-6 and TRBJ2-1; maybe TRBD2 (6 bases). Germline V gene lookup returns CDR1 MNHNY and CDR2 SVGAGI (reference sequence). The CDR3 covers 16 residues. V was cut by 0 bases and J by 0 bases, with 9 bases left in between. The CDR3 DNA sequence: TGTGCCAGCAGTTACTCGGGGGGTCCCTCCTACAATGAGCAGTTCTTC. This sequence encodes CASSYSGGPSYNEQFF.

This clone was observed a few times. A much larger clonotype is one base distant, so this may be a read error. This sequence joins TRBV5-8 and TRBJ2-7; 9 bases agree with TRBD1. Germline CDR1 SGHTS, CDR2 YDEGEE. The CDR3 loop spans 13 amino acids. Written as DNA, the CDR3 is TGTGACAGCAGCTTTGACAGGGGGGACGAGCAGTACTTC. Its translation is CDSSFDRGDEQYF.

Comments on this clone: Being one base from a much bigger clone, this may be a read error. The chain employs TRBV29-1 and TRBJ2-5; 7 bases align to TRBD1. Looked up from germline, CDR1 is SQVTM and CDR2 is ANQGSEA. The length of the CDR3 is 12 residues. CDR3 region: CIVEGQPETQYF. The CDR3 bases are TGCATCGTTGAGGGACAGCCTGAGACCCAGTACTTC.

There are many counts of this clone. This chain connects TRBV28 to TRBJ1-2, with 7 nucleotides matching TRBD1. The germline gives CDR1 MDHEN, CDR2 SYDVKM. This CDR3 has 14 amino acids. After removal of 5 bases from V and 4 bases from J, the junction contained 7 bases not matched to a gene. The CDR3 DNA reads TGTGCCAGCAGTCCTAGACAGGGTGGCTATGGCTACACCTTC. This encodes CASSPRQGGYGYTF.

This clone was found many times. The V call is TRBV6-2 or TRBV6-3, the J call TRBJ2-3, with 10 bases aligning to TRBD2. V lost 8 bases, J lost 4 bases, and 15 bases stayed unmatched. Germline CDR1 reads MNHEY; CDR2 reads SVGEGT. The length of the CDR3 is 17 residues. The CDR3 reads CASRNPSGRGASDTQYF. Here the CDR3 DNA reads TGTGCCAGCCGTAACCCTAGCGGGAGAGGCGCCTCAGATACGCAGTATTTT.

This clone has only a few counts. The CDR3 sequence: CASSPNGLAGAETQYF. The CDR3 DNA follows: TGTGCCAGCAGCCCAAACGGACTAGCGGGAGCCGAGACCCAGTACTTC. The V and J genes are TRBV28 and TRBJ2-5; 13 bases line up with TRBD2. Per germline, CDR1 MDHEN and CDR2 SYDVKM. V lost 6 bases and J lost 5; bases outside the gene matches: 9. The CDR3 runs to 16 residues. The full variable domain, in which reference TRBV28 and TRBJ2-5 provide the parts outside the CDR3, is DVKVTQSSRYLVKRTGEKVFLECVQDMDHENMFWYRQDPGLGLRLIYFSYDVKMKEKGDIPEGYSVSREKKERFSLILESASTNQTSMYLCASSPNGLAGAETQYFGPGTRLLVL.

Concerning this clone itself: This may stem from a read error, because a much larger clone lies one nucleotide away. This chain connects TRBV6-1 to TRBJ2-3, with 8 bases identical to TRBD1. This CDR3 comprises 14 residues. Per the germline V gene, CDR1 is MNHNS and CDR2 is SASEGT. CDR3 region: CSSSEGQGADTQYF. The CDR3 region has the DNA TGCTCCAGCAGTGAAGGACAGGGCGCAGATACGCAGTATTTT.

This clone was recorded many times. The chain recombines TRBV6-4 with TRBJ2-1; the match to TRBD1 covers 12 bases. J was trimmed by 8 bases and V by 4 bases; bases with no gene match: 3. Per the germline V gene, CDR1 is MRHNA and CDR2 is SNTAGT. The CDR3 covers 14 residues. The CDR3 nucleotides are TGTGCCAGCAGTGGGGGACAGGGGGCAGATGAGCAGTTCTTC. Translation: CASSGGQGADEQFF.

The chain uses TRBV28 and TRBJ2-7, with 11 bases lining up with TRBD2. The CDR3 consists of 16 residues. J gave up 4 bases and V 3 bases, and 8 bases lay outside the gene matches. Germline loops: CDR1 MDHEN, CDR2 SYDVKM. CDR3 amino acids: CASSLIVGTSGYEQYF. DNA for the CDR3: TGTGCCAGCAGTTTGATCGTCGGGACTAGCGGTTACGAGCAGTACTTC.

To note about this clone: One end of the junction fails to match germline, which may point to a read error. The V call is TRBV9, the J call TRBJ2-7; TRBD2 might be the D (6 bases). CDR1 is SGDLS and CDR2 is YYNGEE in the germline V gene. This CDR3 comprises 15 residues. The CDR3: CASSVGDSRSYEQYF. In DNA form, the CDR3 reads TGTGCCAGCAGCGTAGGGGACTCCAGGTCCTACGAGCAGTATTTC. Supplemented by reference TRBV9 and TRBJ2-7, the full variable domain reads DSGVTQTPKHLITATGQRVTLRCSPRSGDLSVYWYQQSLDQGLQFLIQYYNGEERAKGNILERFSAQQFPDLHSELNLSSLELGDSALYFCASSVGDSRSYEQYFGPGTRLTVT.

This clone has ten or more counts. The chain is built from TRBV5-5 and TRBJ2-3, with 9 bases lining up with TRBD2. The germline V gene has CDR1 SGHKS and CDR2 YYEKEE (reference sequence). The trim removed 4 bases at V and 5 bases at J, leaving 14 bases unmatched. The CDR3 contains 17 residues. CDR3 sequence reads: CASSLDMASGILDTQYF. The CDR3 coding sequence is TGTGCCAGCAGCCTGGATATGGCTAGCGGGATTTTAGATACGCAGTATTTT.

This clone has just a few counts. V and J are TRBV6-2 or TRBV6-3 and TRBJ2-7; 10 bases map to TRBD1. The length of the CDR3 is 16 residues. Germline loops: CDR1 MNHEY, CDR2 SVGEGT. V trimming: 4 bases; J trimming: 5 bases; junction bases outside the gene matches: 11. CDR3 amino acids: CASSSHWYGTGDEQYF. For the CDR3, the DNA is TGTGCCAGCAGTTCTCACTGGTACGGGACAGGGGACGAGCAGTACTTC.

The table lists this clone with a few counts. The junction does not match germline at one end; this may be a read error. J is TRBJ1-3 and V is TRBV28; 10 bases align to TRBD1. This CDR3 comprises 15 residues. The germline gives CDR1 MDHEN, CDR2 SYDVKM. In DNA, the CDR3 is TGTGCCAGCAGCCCAGCTCGGACAGGGGGAAAAACCATATATTTT. This translates into CASSPARTGGKTIYF. The full variable domain, completed using reference TRBV28 and TRBJ1-3, is DVKVTQSSRYLVKRTGEKVFLECVQDMDHENMFWYRQDPGLGLRLIYFSYDVKMKEKGDIPEGYSVSREKKERFSLILESASTNQTSMYLCASSPARTGGKTIYFGEGSWLTVV.